The TCR beta chain described here comes from a study of blood T cell repertoires in COVID-19. Overall study context: Material from acute and convalescent COVID-19 was sourced from the United States, Italy and Spain.

In its sample, this clone was seen once. Here immunoSEQ multiplex PCR was the method, and the copy in TCRdb shows in-frame clones only, minus some. The data contain approximately 140,000 clones, around nine tenths of them seen just once; the ten biggest clones take up about 2%. CDR1 and CDR2 from the germline V gene are SNHLY and FYNNEI. This CDR3 is 13 amino acids long. Between the trimmed V and J ends, which lost 4 bases and 6 bases, there was a span of 11 bases. Sequencing input: peripheral blood. This sequence originates from a man in his sixties or seventies with active COVID-19. The chain has TRBV2 and TRBJ2-3; tentative D call: TRBD2 (5 bases). CDR3 loop: CASSATGGDTQYF. CDR3 bases: TGTGCCAGCAGTGCGACTGGCGGGGATACGCAGTATTTT.